These 18 T cell receptor beta chains originate from one sample sequenced in a study of T cells in Graves' hyperthyroidism and ophthalmopathy. RNA transcripts served as the template for amplifying TCR beta CDR3 regions. First-round RT-PCR with HTBI primers amplified the TCR CDR3 region. TCRdb re-analysed the multiplex PCR reads in MiXCR, keeping a single row per CDR3 protein. Here the sample spans 45,000 to 55,000 distinct CDR3 sequences, roughly 51% being singletons. Sequenced material: peripheral blood or thyroid tissue (not recorded which). The receptors stem from a man between 18 and 29 years old with Graves' hyperthyroidism.

There are many counts of this clonotype. The CDR3 region has the DNA TGTGCCAGCAGCGGAAGAAGAGTACTGGTCTACGAGCAGTACTTC. Encoded protein: CASSGRRVLVYEQYF. The V call is TRBV7-9, the J call TRBJ2-7, with D hard to call. The germline V gene has CDR1 SEHNR and CDR2 FQNEAQ (reference sequence). Trimming shortened V by 5 bases and J by 3 bases, and 17 bases separated the two germline ends. The CDR3 runs 15 residues.

This clonotype was seen repeatedly, ten times or more. The rearrangement links TRBV19 to TRBJ2-7; TRBD1 matches 7 bases. Germline V lookup: CDR1 LNHDA, CDR2 SQIVND (reference sequence). V was pared by 5 bases and J by 0 bases, with 7 bases of the junction left unmatched. The CDR3 loop spans 15 amino acids. CDR3 amino acids: CASSPRTGISYEQYF. CDR3 bases: TGTGCCAGTAGTCCCCGGACAGGCATCTCCTACGAGCAGTACTTC.

As to this clonotype: Mismatch with germline at one junction end may stem from a read error. The chain links TRBV7-9 to TRBJ1-1; no clear D gene. The germline V gene encodes CDR1 SEHNR and CDR2 FQNEAQ (reference sequence). The length of the CDR3 is 17 residues. CDR3 DNA: TGTGCCAGCAACCCGGGCCTTTCCCCGCAAACGAACACTGAGGCTTTCTTT. Translated, it gives CASNPGLSPQTNTEAFF. The full variable domain, in which reference TRBV7-9 and TRBJ1-1 provide the parts outside the CDR3, is DTGVSQNPRHKITKRGQNVTFRCDPISEHNRLYWYRQTLGQGPEFLTYFQNEAQLEKSRLLSDRFSAERPKGSFSTLEIQRTEQGDSAMYLCASNPGLSPQTNTEAFFGQGTRLTVV.

This clonotype appeared a single time. One junction end disagrees with the germline gene, perhaps due to a read error. The J gene is TRBJ2-5, the V gene TRBV20-1; perhaps TRBD1 as D (6 bases). Germline V gene lookup returns CDR1 DFQATT and CDR2 SNEGSKA (reference sequence). The CDR3 has 13 residues. The CDR3 DNA reads as TGCAGTGCTACCTACAGGGATCGAGAGGCCCAGTACTTC. This gives the protein CSATYRDREAQYF.

This chain connects TRBV15 to TRBJ1-1, with a tentative D call TRBD1 (5 bases). V lost 1 base, J lost 1 base, and 19 bases lay in between. Germline lookup yields CDR1 LNHNV and CDR2 YYDKDF (reference sequence). This CDR3 contains 18 residues. The DNA for the CDR3 is TGTGCCACCAGCAGAGGCCTGGTCCCGGGACGGACGAACACTGAAGCTTTCTTT. Residues: CATSRGLVPGRTNTEAFF.

The chain joins TRBV20-1 to TRBJ1-6, with D tentatively TRBD1 (5 bases). The V and J ends lost 5 bases and 6 bases respectively, with 11 bases between them. Germline lookup yields CDR1 DFQATT and CDR2 SNEGSKA (reference sequence). This CDR3 has 13 amino acids. Written as DNA, the CDR3 is TGCAGTGCTGGGACGGGGCTTAATTCACCCCTCCACTTT. This gives the protein CSAGTGLNSPLHF.

Sample share makes this clonotype medium-sized. The gene calls are TRBV5-6 and TRBJ1-5; 8 bases map to TRBD1. The CDR3 runs to 14 residues. Trimming took 0 bases from V and 7 from J; bases not matched to a gene: 3. Germline V gene data show CDR1 as SGHDT and CDR2 as YYEEEE. This CDR3 is CASSLGTGNQPQHF. Written as DNA, the CDR3 is TGTGCCAGCAGCTTGGGGACAGGGAACCAGCCCCAGCATTTT.

In its sample, this clonotype was seen many times. V and J are TRBV2 and TRBJ2-7, with D perhaps given as TRBD1 or TRBD2 (5 bases each). V was shortened by 8 bases and J by 4 bases, with 12 bases between the two germline ends. This CDR3 has 12 residues. CDR1 is SNHLY and CDR2 is FYNNEI in the germline V gene. The CDR3 spells CASVRGHYEQYF. Written as DNA, the CDR3 is TGTGCCAGCGTCCGGGGCCATTACGAGCAGTACTTC.

This clonotype appeared many times. A read error may be the cause here, since a much bigger clone is one base away. V usage is TRBV29-1 and J usage is TRBJ1-1; D is unresolved. V lost 2 bases to trimming and J lost 6 bases, with 16 bases between them. From germline, CDR1 is SQVTM and CDR2 ANQGSEA. The CDR3 covers 14 residues. CDR3 amino acids: CSVELVIGYSEAFF. In nucleotides, the CDR3 is TGCAGCGTTGAACTCGTGATAGGCTATTCTGAAGCTTTCTTT.

Comment on this clonotype: This may arise from a read error, as a much more abundant clone is one base away. The chain has TRBV10-3 and TRBJ1-5, with D perhaps matching TRBD1 (6 bases). This CDR3 has 14 residues. CDR1 ENHRY and CDR2 SYGVKD come from the germline V gene. Trimming left V 5 bases short and J 3 bases short, with 11 bases between. The CDR3 is CAISLQGFNQPQHF. CDR3 bases: TGTGCCATCAGTTTACAGGGTTTCAATCAGCCCCAGCATTTT.

This chain uses TRBV7-6 with TRBJ2-7; 9 bases line up with TRBD1. The CDR3 has 15 residues. V lost 3 bases and J lost 5; bases outside the gene matches: 8. Germline V lookup: CDR1 SGHVS, CDR2 FNYEAQ. CDR3 DNA: TGTGCCAGCAGCTTCTCCGGGACAGGGAGGCACGAGCAGTACTTC. This encodes CASSFSGTGRHEQYF.

The table lists this clonotype with many counts. A junction end diverges from the germline sequence, so it may reflect a read error. V is TRBV15 and J is TRBJ2-2; D possibly corresponds to TRBD2 (6 bases). The CDR3 length is 17 residues. From germline, CDR1 is LNHNV and CDR2 YYDKDF (reference sequence). The CDR3 DNA reads as TGTGCCACCAGCAGAGATCTTCTCTCCGAGAACACCGGGGGGCTGTTTTTT. This sequence encodes CATSRDLLSENTGGLFF.

This clonotype was observed a few times. The chain recombines TRBV20-1 with TRBJ2-7; perhaps TRBD2 as D (6 bases). V lost 5 bases and J lost 6, with 11 bases in between. The CDR3 totals 11 residues. CDR1 and CDR2 (germline): DFQATT, SNEGSKA (reference sequence). CDR3 coding DNA: TGCAGTGCTTACGGGGGAGTCGAGCAGTACTTC. It encodes CSAYGGVEQYF.

This chain uses TRBV7-2 with TRBJ2-7, with D perhaps TRBD1 or TRBD2 (5 bases each). The CDR3 is 12 amino acids. The V end was cut by 3 bases, the J end by 10 bases, with 13 bases between. Looked up from germline, CDR1 is SGHTA and CDR2 is FQGNSA. CDR3 region: CASSFVVGDQYF. CDR3 sequence (DNA): TGTGCCAGCAGCTTTGTCGTGGGGGATCAGTACTTC.

This clonotype was detected ten times or more. This rearrangement joins TRBV20-1 to TRBJ2-7; 8 bases are shared with TRBD2. The germline V gene has CDR1 DFQATT and CDR2 SNEGSKA (reference sequence). V was clipped by 0 bases and J by 6 bases; unmatched bases: 16. The CDR3 runs to 17 residues. The CDR3 loop is CSARDWTSILTTGEQYF. CDR3 in DNA: TGCAGTGCTAGAGATTGGACTAGCATACTCACCACCGGCGAGCAGTACTTC.

V usage is TRBV10-3 and J usage is TRBJ2-7, with a possible D match to TRBD2 (6 bases). The germline gives CDR1 ENHRY, CDR2 SYGVKD. Trimming took off 6 bases at V and 2 bases at J, with 11 bases between the two ends. The CDR3 consists of 13 residues. CDR3 sequence: CAISRDSTYEQYF. The CDR3 nucleotides are TGTGCCATCAGCCGGGACTCCACCTACGAGCAGTACTTC.

As to this clonotype: The junction differs from germline at one of its ends, possibly a read error. V gene TRBV5-1 combines with J gene TRBJ2-3; D is unresolved. There are 11 residues in the CDR3. CDR1 SGHRS and CDR2 YFSETQ come from the germline V gene. The CDR3 DNA is TGCACCAGCAGCTCTGGGGATACGCAGTATTTT. Encoded protein: CTSSSGDTQYF.

This clonotype was detected ten times or more. The chain recombines TRBV7-2 with TRBJ1-6; D uncertain. Germline CDR1 reads SGHTA; CDR2 reads FQGNSA. V was trimmed by 2 bases and J by 6 bases, leaving 8 bases between them. The CDR3 runs 14 residues. The CDR3, as DNA: TGTGCCAGCAGCTTATCAGGAATTAATTCACCCCTCCACTTT. Amino acid sequence: CASSLSGINSPLHF.